This T cell receptor (beta chain) came from a study of blood T cell repertoires in COVID-19. The assay was immunoSEQ multiplex PCR, and TCRdb's table has in-frame clones only and misses some. The data contain 250,000 or so clones, about 89% of them seen just once; the ten biggest clones take up less than 1%. CDR1 SGHTA and CDR2 FQGTGA come from the germline V gene. The CDR3 has 16 amino acids. V was clipped by 3 bases and J by 4 bases, with 15 bases between them. This clonotype originated in a woman between 35 and 50 years old who had recovered from COVID-19. The J gene is TRBJ2-2, the V gene TRBV7-3, with a weak D call TRBD1 (6 bases). Sequencing was done on a sample of peripheral blood. The CDR3 loop is CASSFSGAPFTGELFF. As DNA, the CDR3 is TGTGCCAGCAGCTTTTCAGGGGCGCCCTTCACCGGGGAGCTGTTTTTT.